The present T cell receptor beta chain was sequenced within a study of cytomegalovirus exposure and HLA in healthy donors. Study details: Assignment to the Caucasian-associated ancestry cluster applied to around four fifths of the approximately 420 genotyped donors.

V was trimmed by 4 bases and J by 1 base, leaving 23 bases between them. CDR3 length equals 18 residues. Germline CDR1 and CDR2: MDHEN and SYDVKM. Study-wide findings and caveats: Most of the TCR beta V segments (in an earlier analysis) were productive either about 87% or about 30% of the time. Roughly uniform sequencing depth across donors was assumed, possibly incorrectly. Cytomegalovirus association was assigned to over 150 TCR beta chains.

Concerning this clone itself: The antigen remains unidentified.

A multiplex PCR was run with 60 Vbeta primers and 13 Jbeta primers. Repertoires were generated with immunoSEQ multiplex PCR, while TCRdb's copy carries only in-frame clones and drops some. The sample comprises some 180,000 clones, roughly 77% of which are singletons, and 3.4% rests with the top ten. The sequence came from a man aged 40-50 years in good health and CMV-seropositive. The source material was PBMCs. The chain employs TRBV28 and TRBJ2-7, with a tentative D call TRBD1 (5 bases). CDR3 coding DNA: TGTGCCAGCAGTTCCTTTTGGGGTTTAGGGGATAATTCCTACGAGCAGTACTTC. Its protein is CASSSFWGLGDNSYEQYF.